The 5 T cell receptor beta chains below come from one sample, sequenced in a study of vaccination and CD4 T cells after COVID-19. Treatment described: roughly 11-day PBMC culture with coronavirus spike peptide pools or control peptides (ViraFEST assay). These receptors' targets are unknown. Scientists ran DNA taken from cultured CD4+ T cells through the Oncomine TCR Beta short-read assay for sequencing. TCRdb called the PCR reads again in MiXCR, with one record for every CDR3 protein. The table has tens of thousands of distinct CDR3 sequences, about 66% seen once; the top ten hold less than 4%. The sample taken for sequencing was CD4+ T cells from blood, cultured in vitro. These receptors were taken from a human donor who had recovered from COVID-19.

V is TRBV11-3 and J is TRBJ2-7, with unresolved D. The V end was cut by 5 bases, the J end by 7 bases, with 18 bases between. The CDR3 has 14 residues. The germline V gene has CDR1 SGHNT and CDR2 YENEEA. The CDR3 nucleotides read TGTGCCAGCAGCCCCCTTGTGGGCCGCCAAGAGCAGTACTTC. The encoded protein is CASSPLVGRQEQYF.

The chain carries TRBV7-9 and TRBJ2-3, with 8 bases matching TRBD2. Germline V gives CDR1 SEHNR, CDR2 FQNEAQ (reference sequence). Trimming at V came to 5 bases and at J to 3 bases, leaving 7 bases not matched to a gene. There are 15 residues in the CDR3. CDR3 residues: CASSRDSGTTDTQYF. In DNA, the CDR3 is TGTGCCAGCAGCCGAGATAGCGGGACTACAGATACGCAGTATTTT.

This clonotype was counted once. The chain uses TRBV7-9 and TRBJ2-5; either TRBD1 or TRBD2 may fit D (6 bases each). CDR3 length equals 16 residues. The germline V and J ends were trimmed by 5 bases and 2 bases, with 18 bases remaining between them. Germline-derived CDR1 and CDR2 are SEHNR and FQNEAQ (reference sequence). The CDR3: CASSPTSIGGQETQYF. The CDR3 DNA follows: TGTGCCAGCAGCCCGACGTCGATAGGGGGGCAAGAGACCCAGTACTTC.

The chain has TRBV15 and TRBJ2-1; D is uncertain. Germline V gene lookup returns CDR1 LNHNV and CDR2 YYDKDF (reference sequence). This CDR3 has 15 amino acids. The V end was cut by 1 base, the J end by 5 bases, with 12 bases between. Here the CDR3 reads CATSRVVRQHNEQFF. For the CDR3, the DNA is TGTGCCACCAGCAGAGTCGTGCGGCAGCACAATGAGCAGTTCTTC.

This sequence joins TRBV19 and TRBJ2-7; 10 bases line up with TRBD1. The CDR3 consists of 15 residues. The junction had 5 bases not matched to a gene; V was cut back by 3 bases and J by 3 bases. CDR1 is LNHDA and CDR2 is SQIVND in the germline V gene (reference sequence). The CDR3 protein is CASSIAGTGVYEQYF. The CDR3 DNA reads as TGTGCCAGTAGTATTGCAGGGACAGGGGTCTACGAGCAGTACTTC.